The 9 T cell receptor beta chains below all came from one sample that was sequenced in a study of blood T cell repertoires in COVID-19. Repertoires were generated with immunoSEQ multiplex PCR, while TCRdb's copy carries only in-frame clones and drops some. The repertoire includes about 92,000 clones, 91% of them detected once, and under 2% sits in the top ten. The sequenced sample consisted of peripheral blood. The receptor set was obtained from a human donor with active COVID-19. The donor label of this sample is uncertain.

The count of this clone is one. The chain employs TRBV5-6 and TRBJ2-7; D is possibly TRBD1 (6 bases). Germline V gives CDR1 SGHDT, CDR2 YYEEEE. This CDR3 is built from 15 residues. V lost 0 bases and J 2 bases, leaving 12 bases between the germline ends. CDR3 region: CASSLGWDKPYEQYF. The CDR3 bases are TGTGCCAGCAGCTTGGGGTGGGACAAGCCCTACGAGCAGTACTTC.

The chain links TRBV9 to TRBJ2-1, with D perhaps TRBD2 (6 bases). Germline CDR1 and CDR2: SGDLS and YYNGEE. The CDR3 runs to 16 residues. V was pared by 4 bases and J by 8 bases, with 22 bases between. The CDR3: CASSSSWTIPTDEQFF. CDR3 in DNA: TGTGCCAGCAGCTCAAGTTGGACTATCCCAACAGATGAGCAGTTCTTC.

V usage is TRBV7-3 and J usage is TRBJ1-1; 7 positions agree with TRBD1. J was trimmed by 4 bases and V by 5 bases; bases with no gene match: 4. Germline-derived CDR1 and CDR2 are SGHTA and FQGTGA. The CDR3 is made up of 13 amino acids. Here the CDR3 reads CASSIQGSTEAFF. In nucleotides, the CDR3 is TGTGCCAGCAGCATACAGGGGAGCACTGAAGCTTTCTTT.

The rearrangement links TRBV7-8 to TRBJ1-1; 8 bases fit TRBD1. Germline loops: CDR1 SGHVS, CDR2 FQNEAQ. The V gene end was trimmed by 4 bases and the J gene end by 3 bases; junction bases not matched to a gene: 13. The CDR3 extends over 17 amino acids. The DNA of the CDR3 is TGTGCCAGCAGCTCTCGGACAGGGAGCCTTAGGGACACTGAAGCTTTCTTT. It codes for CASSSRTGSLRDTEAFF.

V gene TRBV24-1 combines with J gene TRBJ2-3; 7 bases are a match to TRBD2. Trimming removed 3 bases from V and 1 base from J; junction bases left unmatched: 3. Germline CDR1 is KGHDR and CDR2 is SFDVKD. This CDR3 has 15 amino acids. The CDR3, as DNA: TGTGCCACCAGTGATCGGCTAGCGGGCACAGATACGCAGTATTTT. This encodes CATSDRLAGTDTQYF.

This chain uses TRBV6-1 with TRBJ2-7; 12 nucleotides line up with TRBD1. In germline, CDR1 is MNHNS, CDR2 SASEGT. CDR3 length: 18 residues. After removal of 0 bases from V and 2 bases from J, the junction contained 8 bases not matched to a gene. The CDR3 region has the DNA TGTGCCAGCAGTGAAGCGCGGGGGACAGGGGGCGAACCCTACGAGCAGTACTTC. Translation: CASSEARGTGGEPYEQYF.

In its sample, this clone was seen once. The CDR3 nucleotides read TGCAGCGTTGAAGGAGCGAGGTATGGTACGCAGTATTTT. It translates to CSVEGARYGTQYF. The chain is built from TRBV29-1 and TRBJ2-3, with D unresolved. Deletions cut 1 base from V and 8 bases from J, with 13 bases between. Germline CDR1 and CDR2: SQVTM and ANQGSEA. The CDR3 extends over 13 amino acids.

The genes are TRBV5-1 and TRBJ2-5, with a possible D match to TRBD2 (6 bases). The CDR3 spans 15 residues. Trimming left V 0 bases short and J 5 bases short, with 14 bases between. From germline, CDR1 is SGHRS and CDR2 YFSETQ. CDR3 residues: CASSLGSAEGETQYF. CDR3 nucleotides: TGCGCCAGCAGCTTGGGATCAGCGGAGGGGGAGACCCAGTACTTC.

CDR3 DNA sequence: TGCGCCAGCAGTGAGTCGAGACAGGGAGACTCACCCCTCCACTTT. It translates to CASSESRQGDSPLHF. The chain combines TRBV10-2 with TRBJ1-6, with 7 positions matching TRBD1. The CDR3 covers 15 residues. CDR1 is WSHSY, CDR2 SAAADI, per germline. The junction had 6 bases not matched to a gene; V was cut back by 0 bases and J by 10 bases.